Shown below are 17 T cell receptor beta chains from a single sample sequenced in a study of T cell changes during pregnancy in multiple sclerosis. The repertoire was sequenced with immunoSEQ multiplex PCR; TCRdb's copy has only in-frame clones and lacks some. The repertoire consists of 15,000 to 25,000 clones, with 88% occurring once and the leading ten covering approximately 7%. The sequencing used CD8+ T cells from peripheral blood mononuclear cells, collected in the third trimester of pregnancy. These receptors were taken from a female donor in good health, enrolled as a control in a pregnancy study.

CDR3 sequence reads: CASSFREGVRSPLHF. The CDR3, as DNA: TGTGCCAGCAGTTTTAGGGAGGGGGTCAGGTCACCCCTCCACTTT. V gene TRBV27 combines with J gene TRBJ1-6; tentatively, D is TRBD1 (6 bases). In germline, CDR1 is MNHEY, CDR2 SMNVEV (reference sequence). V was shortened by 3 bases and J by 10 bases, with 16 bases between the two germline ends. The CDR3 has 15 amino acids.

The chain recombines TRBV10-3 with TRBJ2-2; the match to TRBD1 covers 10 bases. This CDR3 contains 15 residues. CDR1 is ENHRY and CDR2 is SYGVKD in the germline V gene. V dropped 4 bases and J dropped 5; count of bases not matched to a gene: 4. The chain's CDR3 is CAISGGQGTTGELFF. CDR3 nucleotide sequence: TGTGCCATCAGTGGGGGACAGGGGACAACCGGGGAGCTGTTTTTT.

DNA for the CDR3: TGTGCCAGCAGTTTTAGCGGGGGGGCCGATGAGCAGTACTTC. This codes for CASSFSGGADEQYF. The chain uses TRBV7-3 and TRBJ2-7, with TRBD2 matching 11 bases. The CDR3 consists of 14 residues. The germline V gene encodes CDR1 SGHTA and CDR2 FQGTGA. The V segment lost 6 bases and the J segment 7 bases; nucleotides outside the gene matches: 8.

The chain combines TRBV19 with TRBJ1-2; the D gene is possibly TRBD1 (5 bases). V lost 4 bases and J 4 bases, leaving 16 bases between the germline ends. CDR3 size: 15 residues. CDR1 and CDR2 (germline): LNHDA, SQIVND (reference sequence). The CDR3 nucleotides read TGTGCCAGTAGTAAAACGGGACTTTCGGTCTATGGCTACACCTTC. Translated: CASSKTGLSVYGYTF. The full variable domain, with the rest looked up from reference TRBV19 and TRBJ1-2, is DGGITQSPKYLFRKEGQNVTLSCEQNLNHDAMYWYRQDPGQGLRLIYYSQIVNDFQKGDIAEGYSVSREKKESFPLTVTSAQKNPTAFYLCASSKTGLSVYGYTFGSGTRLTVV.

This clone was seen a handful of times. The rearrangement joins TRBV7-9 to TRBJ1-2; D is undetermined. The germline V gene has CDR1 SEHNR and CDR2 FQNEAQ (reference sequence). The V and J ends lost 5 bases and 7 bases respectively, with 8 bases between them. The CDR3 extends over 11 amino acids. The CDR3 loop reads CASSPRGGYTF. The CDR3 DNA reads as TGTGCCAGCAGCCCACGGGGTGGCTACACCTTC.

V and J are TRBV28 and TRBJ1-5; D might be TRBD1 (5 bases). The CDR3 loop spans 13 amino acids. V was shortened by 6 bases and J by 5 bases, with 11 bases between the two germline ends. Germline CDR1 and CDR2: MDHEN and SYDVKM. CDR3: CASRTGSYQPQHF. The DNA for the CDR3 is TGTGCCAGCAGAACAGGAAGCTATCAGCCCCAGCATTTT.

The J gene is TRBJ2-2, the V gene TRBV10-1; D remains unclear. The V gene lost 2 bases and the J gene lost 3 bases, with 7 bases spanning the gap. The V gene's germline CDR1 is WNHNN and CDR2 SYGVQD (reference sequence). CDR3 length: 14 residues. The CDR3 DNA reads as TGCGCCAGCAGTGAGACACCTTACACCGGGGAGCTGTTTTTT. It yields the protein CASSETPYTGELFF.

The chain recombines TRBV7-3 with TRBJ2-5; weak D call: TRBD1 (6 bases). Germline V CDR1 and CDR2: SGHTA, FQGTGA. The CDR3 contains 15 residues. V was trimmed by 0 bases and J by 2 bases, leaving 10 bases between them. The CDR3 coding sequence is TGTGCCAGCAGCTTAACCGGGACATCACAAGAGACCCAGTACTTC. Protein: CASSLTGTSQETQYF.

The chain is built from TRBV6-5 and TRBJ1-6; TRBD1 aligns across 7 bases. CDR3 length: 15 residues. Per the germline V gene, CDR1 is MNHEY and CDR2 is SVGAGI. The ends lost 1 base at V and 9 bases at J; junction bases unmatched: 6. The CDR3 loop reads CASSYYRGTLSPLHF. The CDR3 DNA is TGTGCCAGCAGTTACTACAGGGGCACCCTTTCACCCCTCCACTTT.

The gene calls are TRBV5-1 and TRBJ2-7, with 8 bases identical to TRBD2. J gave up 1 base and V 2 bases, and 14 bases lay outside the gene matches. This CDR3 is 18 amino acids long. From germline, CDR1 is SGHRS and CDR2 YFSETQ. The DNA of the CDR3 is TGCGCCAGCAGCTTTGCCCGCTTGACTAGCGAGGGTTCCTACGAGCAGTACTTC. Amino acids: CASSFARLTSEGSYEQYF. The variable domain in full, completed from reference TRBV5-1 and TRBJ2-7, reads KAGVTQTPRYLIKTRGQQVTLSCSPISGHRSVSWYQQTPGQGLQFLFEYFSETQRNKGNFPGRFSGRQFSNSRSEMNVSTLELGDSALYLCASSFARLTSEGSYEQYFGPGTRLTVT.

The chain is built from TRBV28 and TRBJ2-3; 8 nucleotides line up with TRBD2. Trimming took 3 bases from V and 4 from J; bases not matched to a gene: 3. The CDR3 runs 14 residues. Germline values: CDR1 MDHEN, CDR2 SYDVKM. The CDR3 DNA follows: TGTGCCAGCAGTTTCGGCGGGGGGTCAGATACGCAGTATTTT. It specifies CASSFGGGSDTQYF.

The genes are TRBV7-8 and TRBJ1-1, with a tentative D call TRBD1 (5 bases). The CDR3 is 16 amino acids. In germline, CDR1 is SGHVS, CDR2 FQNEAQ. Trimming shortened V by 5 bases and J by 0 bases, and 16 bases separated the two germline ends. CDR3 nucleotides: TGTGCCAGCAGCACGGGGGGTAGGCGGATGAACACTGAAGCTTTCTTT. This encodes CASSTGGRRMNTEAFF.

This clone appeared a single time. This chain's CDR3 is CASSSLTSGGGWVQFF. The CDR3 region has the DNA TGTGCCAGCAGCTCCCTGACTAGCGGGGGGGGCTGGGTGCAGTTCTTC. The rearrangement joins TRBV7-9 to TRBJ2-1, with 14 positions matching TRBD2. Germline trimming cut 4 bases from V and 12 bases from J; bases unmatched to any gene: 11. CDR3 size: 16 residues. Germline V CDR1 and CDR2: SEHNR, FQNEAQ (reference sequence).

This chain joins TRBV7-8 and TRBJ2-4; 7 positions agree with TRBD2. CDR1 is SGHVS, CDR2 FQNEAQ, per germline. Unmatched junction bases numbered 12, after V lost 6 bases and J lost 7 bases. The CDR3 covers 15 residues. CDR3 in amino acids: CASSPGPVGGNIQYF. The DNA for the CDR3 is TGTGCCAGCAGTCCAGGGCCGGTCGGGGGGAACATTCAGTACTTC.

This chain connects TRBV5-4 to TRBJ2-2, with 7 bases that match TRBD1. The germline V gene has CDR1 SGHNT and CDR2 YYREEE (reference sequence). V lost 6 bases and J lost 1; bases outside the gene matches: 3. The CDR3 length is 14 residues. CDR3 in amino acids: CASTRDRNTGELFF. CDR3 bases: TGTGCCAGCACCCGGGACAGGAACACCGGGGAGCTGTTTTTT. The full variable domain, in which reference TRBV5-4 and TRBJ2-2 provide the parts outside the CDR3, is ETGVTQSPTHLIKTRGQQVTLRCSSQSGHNTVSWYQQALGQGPQFIFQYYREEENGRGNFPPRFSGLQFPNYSSELNVNALELDDSALYLCASTRDRNTGELFFGEGSRLTVL.

The chain couples TRBV2 to TRBJ1-2, with 8 bases aligning to TRBD1. Germline V gene lookup returns CDR1 SNHLY and CDR2 FYNNEI. J was trimmed by 4 bases and V by 0 bases; bases with no gene match: 7. This CDR3 contains 16 residues. CDR3 loop: CASSEAHTGGGYGYTF. CDR3 coding DNA: TGTGCCAGCAGTGAAGCGCATACAGGGGGAGGCTATGGCTACACCTTC.

The V gene is TRBV7-9, the J gene TRBJ1-1; no reliable D call. The CDR3 consists of 14 residues. The germline V gene has CDR1 SEHNR and CDR2 FQNEAQ (reference sequence). Trimming left V 5 bases short and J 7 bases short, with 17 bases between. Written as DNA, the CDR3 is TGTGCCAGCAGCCCTACTTATGGTACAGATGAAGCTTTCTTT. Protein sequence: CASSPTYGTDEAFF.